This T cell receptor beta chain comes out of a study of monozygotic twins with inflammatory bowel disease. Study outcomes and limitations: Healthy co-twins showed greater TCRbeta diversity (inverse Simpson) than IBD patients.

A word on this clonotype: The target antigen is unknown.

CDR1 and CDR2 (germline): KGHSH, LQKENI. This CDR3 spans 17 amino acids. Template switching appended UMIs that held a 6-nucleotide sample barcode. No DNA is given; TCRdb re-called the 5' RACE reads and lists each CDR3 protein once. The ten most abundant clones cover 2.5% to 3% of a sample with about 380,000 distinct CDR3 sequences. The chain employs TRBV18 and TRBJ2-7; TCRdb returns TRBD2, unconfirmable since there is no DNA. The TCR was taken from a human donor with ulcerative colitis or Crohn's disease, or a healthy co-twin of an affected twin (not recorded which). The sample comprised blood. The CDR3 region is CASSPTASGQGPYEQYF.